A selection of T cell receptor beta chains follows, all from one sample in a study of T cell repertoires in cytomegalovirus infection. TCRdb re-analysed the reads in MiXCR, keeping a single row per CDR3 protein. The sample lists 250,000 to 300,000 distinct CDR3 sequences, 20% to 30% seen once, with roughly 14% in the top ten. The sequencing sample was made of PBMCs. Receptors originate from a human donor in good health (CMV status not recorded). Some clones in this sample may be carry-over from other donors' samples. CDR3s include the opening cysteine and the closing phenylalanine or tryptophan.

v_call	cdr3_aa
TRBV5-4	CASSLYSVRETQYF
TRBV7-9	CASSLGQRNTEAFF
TRBV28	CASSLGSTGTQFF
TRBV7-8	CASFPLSAGGYNEQFF
TRBV7-2	CASSAYTREGYTF
TRBV5-1	CASSPGGDNEQFF
TRBV20-1	CSAPTAGGHNEQFF
TRBV7-3	CASSSRGQANFYGYTF
TRBV11-3	CASSLDRQGWNEQFF
TRBV28	CASSFPLGTSGDTQETQYF
TRBV12-3/TRBV12-4	CASSFVPNEQYF
TRBV7-3	CASSPVGGLETQYF
TRBV28	CASSLRPQSTDTQYF
TRBV7-2	CASSLVSGPSYEQYF
TRBV5-5	CASSFAGGAAKNIQYF
TRBV19	CASKEGGSYNSPLHF
TRBV28	CASSSSGRGRTDTQYF
TRBV7-9	CASSLARTADNYGYTF
TRBV6-2/TRBV6-3	CASRPGTGYNEQFF
TRBV28	CASSPGTGWNEQFF
TRBV7-9	CAASRGTSGNTIYF
TRBV7-2	CASSSRRQETQYF
TRBV7-2	CASSSRQRYEQYF
TRBV20-1	CSASRVAGTQYF
TRBV11-2	CASSPDRANEQYF
TRBV7-2	CASSLARYGYTF
TRBV2	CASSGVRGHEQYF
TRBV11-2	CASSSALQSYNEQFF
TRBV28	CASSSSLLAKPYNEQFF
TRBV7-2	CASSFLAGGGETQYF
TRBV19	CASSIRGAEQFF
TRBV7-6	CASSQDSPSGNTIYF
TRBV12-3/TRBV12-4	CASSGQEGLGTQYF
TRBV5-1	CASSGGLATGELFF
TRBV4-1	CASRPRDTGDQNTEAFF
TRBV7-9	CASSFLGGRMNTEAFF
TRBV7-2	CASSGSGGRQYF
TRBV11-2	CASSSVGGTTNEKLFF
TRBV7-7	CASSSLAGGPDEQFF
TRBV20-1	CSAREDGAGGTDTQYF
TRBV12-3/TRBV12-4	CASSSSGAREGYTF
TRBV7-2	CASSETGSNEKLFF
TRBV11-2	CASSLDVPGSHNYGYTF
TRBV6-1	CASSQGLLPVSNQPQHF
TRBV6-6	CASSYLGAEAFF